Each of the 4 T cell receptor beta chains below was sequenced from the same sample in a study of shared clonotypes between healthy human individuals. The assay was immunoSEQ multiplex PCR, and TCRdb's table has in-frame clones only and misses some. The sample holds over 2 million clones, roughly 94% seen once. Material for sequencing was naive CD4+ T cells sorted from blood. As to subset: CD45RA+ positively selected. These TCRs come from a man aged 18 to 30 in good health.

CDR3 region: CASRAGSNTEAFF. The CDR3 DNA follows: TGTGCCAGCAGGGCGGGTTCGAACACTGAAGCTTTCTTT. The rearrangement links TRBV10-3 to TRBJ1-1; maybe TRBD1 (5 bases). The germline CDR1 and CDR2 sequences are ENHRY and SYGVKD. Between the trimmed V and J ends, which lost 10 bases and 1 base, there was a span of 13 bases. This CDR3 region has 13 residues.

The CDR3 loop reads CASSDSQATQYF. CDR3 coding DNA: TGTGCCAGCAGTGATTCCCAGGCCACGCAGTATTTT. This rearrangement joins TRBV2 to TRBJ2-3, with D hard to call. The CDR3 covers 12 residues. V was clipped by 3 bases and J by 9 bases, with 10 bases between them. CDR1 is SNHLY and CDR2 is FYNNEI in the germline V gene.

The chain combines TRBV5-6 with TRBJ1-4, with D possibly being TRBD1 (5 bases). V gave up 4 bases and J gave up 4 bases, with 11 bases separating them. Germline V gene lookup returns CDR1 SGHDT and CDR2 YYEEEE. This CDR3 region has 14 residues. The CDR3 sequence: CASSPGTGNEKLFF. CDR3 DNA: TGTGCCAGCAGCCCCGGGACCGGTAATGAAAAACTGTTTTTT.

The chain couples TRBV18 to TRBJ2-5; the match to TRBD1 covers 7 bases. The CDR3 is made up of 13 amino acids. Trimming at V came to 5 bases and at J to 3 bases, leaving 3 bases not matched to a gene. Germline V lookup: CDR1 KGHSH, CDR2 LQKENI. DNA of the CDR3: TGTGCCAGCTCATACAGGGGCGAAGAGACCCAGTACTTC. It specifies CASSYRGEETQYF.